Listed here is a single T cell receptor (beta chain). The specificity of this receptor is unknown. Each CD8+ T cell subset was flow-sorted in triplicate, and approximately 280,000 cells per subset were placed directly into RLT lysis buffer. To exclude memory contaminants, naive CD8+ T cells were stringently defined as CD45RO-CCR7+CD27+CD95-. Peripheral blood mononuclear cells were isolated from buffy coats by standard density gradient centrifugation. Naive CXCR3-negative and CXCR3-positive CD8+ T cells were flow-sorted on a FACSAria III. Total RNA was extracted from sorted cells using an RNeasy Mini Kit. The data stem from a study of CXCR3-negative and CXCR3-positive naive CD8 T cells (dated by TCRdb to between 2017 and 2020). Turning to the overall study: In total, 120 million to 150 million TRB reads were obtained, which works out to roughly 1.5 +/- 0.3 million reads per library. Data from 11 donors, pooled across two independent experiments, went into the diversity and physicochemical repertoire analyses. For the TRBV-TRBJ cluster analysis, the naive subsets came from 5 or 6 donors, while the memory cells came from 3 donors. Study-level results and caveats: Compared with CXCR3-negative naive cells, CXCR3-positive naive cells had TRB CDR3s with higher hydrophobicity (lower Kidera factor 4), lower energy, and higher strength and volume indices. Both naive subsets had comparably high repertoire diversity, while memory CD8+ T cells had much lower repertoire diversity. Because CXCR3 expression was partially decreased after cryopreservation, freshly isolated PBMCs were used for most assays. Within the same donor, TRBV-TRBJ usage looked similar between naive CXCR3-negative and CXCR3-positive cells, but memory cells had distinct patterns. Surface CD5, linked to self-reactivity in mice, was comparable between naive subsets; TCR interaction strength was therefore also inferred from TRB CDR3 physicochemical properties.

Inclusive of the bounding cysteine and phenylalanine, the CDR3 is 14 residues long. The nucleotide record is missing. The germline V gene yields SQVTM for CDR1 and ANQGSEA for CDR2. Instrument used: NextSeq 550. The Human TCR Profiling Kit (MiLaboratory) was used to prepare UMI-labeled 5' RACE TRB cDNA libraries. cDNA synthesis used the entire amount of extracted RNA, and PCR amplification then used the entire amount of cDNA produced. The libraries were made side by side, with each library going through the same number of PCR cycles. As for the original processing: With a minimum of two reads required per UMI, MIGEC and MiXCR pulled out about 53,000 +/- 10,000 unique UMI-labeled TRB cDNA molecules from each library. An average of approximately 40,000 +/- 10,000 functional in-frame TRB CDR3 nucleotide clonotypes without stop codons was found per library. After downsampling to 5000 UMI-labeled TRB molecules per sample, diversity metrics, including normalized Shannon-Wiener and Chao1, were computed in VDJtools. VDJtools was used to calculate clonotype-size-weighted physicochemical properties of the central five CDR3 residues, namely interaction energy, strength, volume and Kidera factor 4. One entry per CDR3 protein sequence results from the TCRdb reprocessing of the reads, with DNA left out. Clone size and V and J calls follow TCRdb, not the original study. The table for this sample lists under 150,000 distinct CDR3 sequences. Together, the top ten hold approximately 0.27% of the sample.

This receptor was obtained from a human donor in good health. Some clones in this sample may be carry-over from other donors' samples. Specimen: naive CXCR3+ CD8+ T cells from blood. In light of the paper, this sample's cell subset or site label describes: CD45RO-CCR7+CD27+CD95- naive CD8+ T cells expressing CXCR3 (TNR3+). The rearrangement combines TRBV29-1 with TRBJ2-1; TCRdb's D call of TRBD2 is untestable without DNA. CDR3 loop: CSVEETVGIDEQFF.